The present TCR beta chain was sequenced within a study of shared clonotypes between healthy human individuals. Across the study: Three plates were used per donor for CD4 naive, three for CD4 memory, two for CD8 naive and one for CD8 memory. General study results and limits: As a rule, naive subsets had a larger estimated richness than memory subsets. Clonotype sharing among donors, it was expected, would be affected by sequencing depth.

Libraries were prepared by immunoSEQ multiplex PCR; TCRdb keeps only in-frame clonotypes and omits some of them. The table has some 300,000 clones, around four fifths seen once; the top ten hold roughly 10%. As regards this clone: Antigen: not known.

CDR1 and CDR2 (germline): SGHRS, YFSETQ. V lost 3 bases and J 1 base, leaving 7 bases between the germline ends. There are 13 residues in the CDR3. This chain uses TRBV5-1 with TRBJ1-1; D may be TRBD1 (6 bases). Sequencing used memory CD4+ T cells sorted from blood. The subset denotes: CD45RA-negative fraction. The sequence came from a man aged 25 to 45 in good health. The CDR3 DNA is TGCGCCAGCAGCTCACAGGGGAACACTGAAGCTTTCTTT. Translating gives CASSSQGNTEAFF.